The 5 T cell receptor beta chains below come from one sample, sequenced in a study of identical twins. TCRdb ran MiXCR on the 5' RACE reads and lists one entry per CDR3 protein. The sample lists 550,000 to 700,000 distinct CDR3 sequences; over 20% were seen once. This sample also appeared in a second study, on T cells expressing NK-cell markers.

The specimen sequenced was PBMCs. The receptors derive from a woman aged 18-29 years in good health.

This clonotype was recorded a few times. The CDR3 spells CASSPSGTPPIEQFF. For the CDR3, the DNA is TGTGCCAGCAGCCCCTCCGGGACTCCCCCCATTGAGCAGTTCTTC. This rearrangement joins TRBV27 to TRBJ2-1; the D gene is possibly TRBD2 (6 bases). Between the trimmed V and J ends, which lost 6 bases and 9 bases, there was a span of 21 bases. CDR1 is MNHEY and CDR2 is SMNVEV in the germline V gene (reference sequence). The CDR3 has 15 residues.

The rearrangement uses TRBV9 and TRBJ2-1, with a weak D call TRBD2 (6 bases). This CDR3 has 15 amino acids. V lost 0 bases to trimming and J lost 4 bases, with 11 bases between them. CDR1 and CDR2 from the germline V gene are SGDLS and YYNGEE. The CDR3 coding sequence is TGTGCCAGCAGCGTAGGAGGGACTGAGTACAATGAGCAGTTCTTC. Translated, it gives CASSVGGTEYNEQFF. The full variable domain, completed using reference TRBV9 and TRBJ2-1, is DSGVTQTPKHLITATGQRVTLRCSPRSGDLSVYWYQQSLDQGLQFLIQYYNGEERAKGNILERFSAQQFPDLHSELNLSSLELGDSALYFCASSVGGTEYNEQFFGPGTRLTVL.

The V and J genes are TRBV15 and TRBJ2-1; 12 bases are shared with TRBD2. Losses at the gene ends were 5 bases for V and 7 bases for J; bases not matched to a gene: 9. CDR3 length equals 16 residues. The germline gives CDR1 LNHNV, CDR2 YYDKDF (reference sequence). The CDR3 loop reads CATSARLAGVWNEQFF. In DNA, the CDR3 is TGTGCCACCAGCGCGAGACTAGCGGGAGTATGGAATGAGCAGTTCTTC.

This clonotype came up a few times. The chain is built from TRBV20-1 and TRBJ1-2; D perhaps matches TRBD1 (6 bases). The germline CDR1 and CDR2 sequences are DFQATT and SNEGSKA (reference sequence). V lost 4 bases and J lost 10, with 13 bases in between. CDR3 length equals 11 residues. CDR3 DNA sequence: TGCAGTGCTAATGACAGGTGGTTCTACACCTTC. Translation gives CSANDRWFYTF.

The chain combines TRBV7-2 with TRBJ2-3, with 7 bases fitting TRBD2. With V trimmed by 8 bases and J by 0 bases, 14 bases remained unmatched. Germline CDR1 SGHTA, CDR2 FQGNSA. The CDR3 consists of 17 residues. The CDR3 sequence is CASRRGDYQTSTDTQYF. In DNA form, the CDR3 reads TGTGCCAGCCGGAGAGGGGACTACCAAACTAGCACAGATACGCAGTATTTT. The entire variable domain, with the rest obtained from reference TRBV7-2 and TRBJ2-3, is as follows: GAGVSQSPSNKVTEKGKDVELRCDPISGHTALYWYRQSLGQGLEFLIYFQGNSAPDKSGLPSDRFSAERTGGSVSTLTIQRTQQEDSAVYLCASRRGDYQTSTDTQYFGPGTRLTVL.